Below are 3 T cell receptor beta chains sequenced from a single sample in a study of somatic mutations in cytotoxic T cells in rheumatoid arthritis. TCRdb's table, derived via immunoSEQ multiplex PCR, lists solely in-frame clones and lacks some. The sample lists fewer than 30,000 clones, roughly 74% occurring once. The sample consisted of CD8+ T cells sorted from blood. The receptor source for this set is a woman between 18 and 29 years old in good health.

The CDR3 here is CASSLPGTGLEDTQYF. The CDR3 DNA reads as TGTGCCAGCAGTTTGCCTGGGACAGGGTTGGAGGATACGCAGTATTTT. The chain combines TRBV28 with TRBJ2-3, with TRBD1 matching 9 bases. The germline V gene has CDR1 MDHEN and CDR2 SYDVKM. The CDR3 has 16 amino acids. V gave up 3 bases and J gave up 6 bases; unmatched junction bases: 10. The complete variable domain, with remaining parts taken from reference TRBV28 and TRBJ2-3, reads DVKVTQSSRYLVKRTGEKVFLECVQDMDHENMFWYRQDPGLGLRLIYFSYDVKMKEKGDIPEGYSVSREKKERFSLILESASTNQTSMYLCASSLPGTGLEDTQYFGPGTRLTVL.

The V gene is TRBV7-8, the J gene TRBJ2-5; 7 bases align to TRBD1. Trimming removed 5 bases from V and 2 bases from J; junction bases left unmatched: 5. The CDR3 has 14 amino acids. In germline, CDR1 is SGHVS, CDR2 FQNEAQ. The CDR3 region is CASSTRDSQETQYF. The CDR3 coding sequence is TGTGCCAGCAGCACCCGGGACAGTCAAGAGACCCAGTACTTC. Drawing the rest from reference TRBV7-8 and TRBJ2-5, the complete variable domain is GAGVSQSPRYKVAKRGQDVALRCDPISGHVSLFWYQQALGQGPEFLTYFQNEAQLDKSGLPSDRFFAERPEGSVSTLKIQRTQQEDSAVYLCASSTRDSQETQYFGPGTRLLVL.

The gene calls are TRBV2 and TRBJ2-5; tentatively, D is TRBD1 (6 bases). V was clipped by 3 bases and J by 2 bases, with 13 bases between them. Looked up from germline, CDR1 is SNHLY and CDR2 is FYNNEI. The CDR3 is made up of 15 amino acids. CDR3 in DNA: TGTGCCAGCAGTGAGTACAGGGCATGGCAAGAGACCCAGTACTTC. Translated: CASSEYRAWQETQYF.